The T cell receptor beta chain described here comes from a study of blood T cell repertoires in COVID-19. Study overall: Donors in the United States, Italy and Spain gave samples during acute or convalescent COVID-19. PBMCs, B-cell-depleted T cells, or T cells provided the cDNA or gDNA that made up the material.

Original handling: Reference gene primers were amplified, and this amplification served to estimate nucleated cell counts. TCRdb keeps only in-frame clones here, not all; method: immunoSEQ multiplex PCR. The D gene and trimming were derived from the DNA, and the V and J assignments and clone size from that table. The sample yields 80,000 to 100,000 clones, 80% seen once. The receptor's source is a woman between 65 and 79 years old with acute or convalescent COVID-19. The sequenced sample consisted of peripheral blood.

The CDR3 bases are TGTGCAAGTCGCACAGCGGGGGGGCTGGATGAGCAGTTCTTC. Its protein product is CASRTAGGLDEQFF. The rearrangement uses TRBV12-2 and TRBJ2-1; the table calls TRBD2, which could not be checked here. TRBV12-2 constitutes a pseudogene. The CDR3 runs 14 residues.